This T cell receptor beta chain comes out of a study of control samples from healthy donors and cancer patients. This table comes from immunoSEQ multiplex PCR, and its TCRdb copy is limited to in-frame clones, with some not included. The sample consists of some 99,000 clones, more than 85% of them appearing once. Sequencing input: blood. The sequence was obtained from a woman between 50 and 59 years old in good health.

The CDR3 here is CASSLDGGQAFF. CDR3 nucleotide sequence: TGTGCCAGCAGCTTAGACGGGGGGCAAGCTTTCTTT. The chain recombines TRBV7-8 with TRBJ1-1, with D tentatively TRBD1 (6 bases). V was pared by 1 base and J by 9 bases, with 9 bases between. Germline V lookup: CDR1 SGHVS, CDR2 FQNEAQ. The CDR3 is 12 amino acids.